Shown below are 30 T cell receptor beta chains from a single sample sequenced in a study of blood T cells in healthy people across ages. A second about 6 to 12 cycle PCR used barcoded and J-beta primers. TCRdb recomputed calls from the 5' RACE reads with MiXCR, one row per CDR3 protein. Of over 1,500,000 distinct CDR3 sequences in the sample, roughly 49% were seen once. Sequencing was done on a sample of blood. All receptors come from a middle-aged woman in good health.

The chain is built from TRBV24-1 and TRBJ2-3, with 10 bases identical to TRBD1. The CDR3 is 16 amino acids. The trim removed 0 bases at V and 4 bases at J, leaving 3 bases unmatched. Per the germline V gene, CDR1 is KGHDR and CDR2 is SFDVKD. CDR3 residues: CATSDLTDRGADTQYF. Written as DNA, the CDR3 is TGTGCCACCAGTGATTTGACGGACAGGGGGGCAGATACGCAGTATTTT.

V is TRBV15 and J is TRBJ1-2; D may be TRBD1 (5 bases). V was shortened by 8 bases and J by 8 bases, with 12 bases between the two germline ends. Germline V gene sequence: CDR1 LNHNV, CDR2 YYDKDF (reference sequence). The CDR3 is made up of 11 amino acids. This CDR3 is CATHGQGGYTF. The CDR3, as DNA: TGTGCCACCCACGGGCAGGGCGGCTACACCTTC.

The V call is TRBV6-2 or TRBV6-3, the J call TRBJ2-7; tentatively, D is TRBD1 or TRBD2 (5 bases each). There are 18 residues in the CDR3. V dropped 7 bases and J dropped 0 bases, with 25 bases sitting between them. Germline V CDR1 and CDR2: MNHEY, SVGEGT. CDR3 sequence: CASTGNLKGSRSSYEQYF. The CDR3 coding sequence is TGTGCCAGCACGGGGAACTTAAAGGGGTCAAGGAGCTCCTACGAGCAGTACTTC.

The CDR3 loop reads CASRGGRTDTQYF. The CDR3, as DNA: TGTGCCAGCAGGGGGGGTAGGACAGATACGCAGTATTTT. The chain has TRBV7-2 and TRBJ2-3, with D tentatively TRBD2 (6 bases). CDR3 length: 13 residues. The V end lost 6 bases, the J end lost 3 bases, and 10 bases lay between the germline ends. Germline V gives CDR1 SGHTA, CDR2 FQGNSA.

This clonotype was seen a handful of times. The chain carries TRBV4-1 and TRBJ2-3; D unresolved. This CDR3 spans 15 amino acids. V lost 2 bases to trimming and J lost 4 bases, with 13 bases between them. Germline V lookup: CDR1 MGHRA, CDR2 YSYEKL. Here the CDR3 reads CASSQIGVSPDTQYF. The CDR3 DNA follows: TGCGCCAGCAGCCAAATAGGCGTCAGCCCAGATACGCAGTATTTT.

This clonotype was detected a few times. This rearrangement joins TRBV6-5 to TRBJ1-6, with D maybe TRBD1 (5 bases). The CDR3 is 14 amino acids. The V gene lost 5 bases and the J gene lost 9 bases, with 14 bases spanning the gap. The germline gives CDR1 MNHEY, CDR2 SVGAGI. The CDR3 nucleotides read TGTGCCAGCAGTCCTGACAGTTCGAGTTCACCCCTCCACTTT. It is translated as CASSPDSSSSPLHF.

The chain links TRBV3-1 to TRBJ2-7; no reliable D call. CDR1 LGHDT and CDR2 YNNKEL come from the germline V gene (reference sequence). The CDR3 has 16 residues. The V gene lost 4 bases and the J gene lost 2 bases, with 18 bases spanning the gap. CDR3 sequence (DNA): TGTGCCAGCAGCCCGAGCCGAGTGTTAAGTGCCTACGAGCAGTACTTC. Translated: CASSPSRVLSAYEQYF.

The rearrangement joins TRBV7-8 to TRBJ1-1; unclear D gene. V lost 0 bases and J 3 bases, leaving 8 bases between the germline ends. Germline V gene lookup returns CDR1 SGHVS and CDR2 FQNEAQ. The CDR3 totals 14 residues. The CDR3 DNA reads as TGTGCCAGCAGCTTAGCGGGCCGTCACACTGAAGCTTTCTTT. This translates into CASSLAGRHTEAFF.

This clonotype is a singleton in its sample. V is TRBV20-1 and J is TRBJ2-3; the D is unclear. The germline V gene encodes CDR1 DFQATT and CDR2 SNEGSKA (reference sequence). V was shortened by 0 bases and J by 2 bases, with 12 bases between the two germline ends. The CDR3 sequence is 15 residues long. The CDR3 DNA reads TGCAGTGCTAGAGATATGAATAAAGACACAGATACGCAGTATTTT. Protein sequence: CSARDMNKDTDTQYF.

V and J are TRBV20-1 and TRBJ2-3, with D tentatively TRBD2 (5 bases). Germline CDR1 and CDR2: DFQATT and SNEGSKA (reference sequence). Deletions cut 4 bases from V and 1 base from J, with 15 bases between. This CDR3 spans 15 amino acids. Here the CDR3 reads CSATPPAAGTDTQYF. The CDR3 DNA reads TGCAGTGCTACCCCCCCAGCGGCTGGCACAGATACGCAGTATTTT.

V gene TRBV7-2 combines with J gene TRBJ2-3; 9 positions match TRBD2. CDR1 SGHTA and CDR2 FQGNSA come from the germline V gene. This CDR3 region has 14 residues. V shed 0 bases and J 12 bases; nucleotides not matched to a gene: 7. CDR3 protein: CASSLALAGAPQYF. The CDR3, as DNA: TGTGCCAGCAGCTTAGCTTTAGCGGGGGCTCCTCAGTATTTT.

This sequence joins TRBV3-1 and TRBJ2-3, with a possible D match to TRBD2 (5 bases). Trimming pared 0 bases from V and 10 bases from J, leaving 23 bases between. This CDR3 is 17 amino acids long. Germline V CDR1 and CDR2: LGHDT, YNNKEL (reference sequence). The CDR3 here is CASSQELPGMAISAQYF. CDR3 bases: TGTGCCAGCAGCCAAGAACTCCCGGGGATGGCTATTTCGGCGCAGTATTTT.

This clonotype appeared a few times. The genes are TRBV28 and TRBJ2-5, with 11 bases identical to TRBD2. Germline V gene sequence: CDR1 MDHEN, CDR2 SYDVKM. The CDR3 loop spans 16 amino acids. J lost 5 bases, V lost 6 bases, and 11 bases had no gene match. In DNA, the CDR3 is TGTGCCAGCAGCGTTACTAGCGGGGGAACCCGGGAGACCCAGTACTTC. Its protein product is CASSVTSGGTRETQYF. The whole variable domain, remainder taken from reference TRBV28 and TRBJ2-5, is DVKVTQSSRYLVKRTGEKVFLECVQDMDHENMFWYRQDPGLGLRLIYFSYDVKMKEKGDIPEGYSVSREKKERFSLILESASTNQTSMYLCASSVTSGGTRETQYFGPGTRLLVL.

This clonotype has a count of ten or more. The chain links TRBV12-3 or TRBV12-4 to TRBJ1-1; TRBD1 is a possible D gene (6 bases). This CDR3 contains 13 residues. V lost 6 bases to trimming and J lost 2 bases, with 10 bases between them. The CDR3, as DNA: TGTGCCAGCAGCCGGACAGCTAACACTGAAGCTTTCTTT. As protein: CASSRTANTEAFF.

Only a few counts were recorded for this clonotype. The rearrangement joins TRBV6-2 or TRBV6-3 to TRBJ2-3, with D tentatively TRBD1 (6 bases). The CDR3 runs 16 residues. V gave up 5 bases and J gave up 1 base, with 16 bases separating them. Germline V gene lookup returns CDR1 MNHEY and CDR2 SVGEGT. In DNA, the CDR3 is TGTGCCAGCAGTCAAGGGACACCCCAACGCACAGATACGCAGTATTTT. This encodes CASSQGTPQRTDTQYF.

The V gene is TRBV27, the J gene TRBJ1-5, with no clear D. V was clipped by 6 bases and J by 9 bases, with 18 bases between them. Per the germline V gene, CDR1 is MNHEY and CDR2 is SMNVEV (reference sequence). The length of the CDR3 is 14 residues. The CDR3, as DNA: TGTGCCAGCAGCCCCGGATCGGCATCGCGGCCCCAGCATTTT. Translated: CASSPGSASRPQHF.

The chain employs TRBV29-1 and TRBJ1-2; TRBD1 matches at 10 bases. V was clipped by 5 bases and J by 2 bases; unmatched bases: 8. The CDR3 extends over 15 amino acids. Germline V gene lookup returns CDR1 SQVTM and CDR2 ANQGSEA. Here the CDR3 DNA reads TGCAGCGTTCCGAAAACGGACAGGGGGAACTATGGCTACACCTTC. Translating it yields CSVPKTDRGNYGYTF.

The chain carries TRBV7-9 and TRBJ2-5; 8 bases map to TRBD1. J was trimmed by 5 bases and V by 8 bases; bases with no gene match: 7. CDR3 length equals 13 residues. CDR1 is SEHNR and CDR2 is FQNEAQ in the germline V gene (reference sequence). DNA of the CDR3: TGTGCCAGCGAGGCAGGGGGCGGGGAGACCCAGTACTTC. This codes for CASEAGGGETQYF.

The chain has TRBV20-1 and TRBJ2-7; TRBD2 matches 7 bases. The V and J ends lost 0 bases and 7 bases, in that order; junction bases with no gene match: 18. The germline V gene encodes CDR1 DFQATT and CDR2 SNEGSKA (reference sequence). The CDR3 has 17 residues. CDR3 nucleotide sequence: TGCAGTGCTAGAGATCGTTTCGGGGGGAGCTCCTACAATGAGCAGTACTTC. Its translation: CSARDRFGGSSYNEQYF.

The rearrangement uses TRBV9 and TRBJ1-2, with D perhaps TRBD1 (6 bases). The CDR3 runs 11 residues. CDR1 and CDR2 from the germline V gene are SGDLS and YYNGEE. V lost 4 bases to trimming and J lost 13 bases, with 14 bases between them. CDR3 sequence (DNA): TGTGCCAGCAGCTCGCGGACAGTAGCCACCTTC. Amino acids: CASSSRTVATF.

The CDR3 spells CASSRGITGANTEAFF. CDR3 sequence (DNA): TGTGCCAGCAGCAGGGGGATCACAGGGGCGAACACTGAAGCTTTCTTT. The chain uses TRBV7-2 and TRBJ1-1, with 7 bases lining up with TRBD1. The CDR3 is made up of 16 amino acids. CDR1 is SGHTA, CDR2 FQGNSA, per germline. V was pared by 5 bases and J by 1 base, with 10 bases of the junction left unmatched.

This clonotype was found once. The chain is built from TRBV6-4 and TRBJ2-1; 9 nucleotides line up with TRBD1. The CDR3 length is 15 residues. Germline V gene data show CDR1 as MRHNA and CDR2 as SNTAGT. Trimming removed 0 bases from V and 8 bases from J; junction bases left unmatched: 5. CDR3: CASSDSGQGRDEQFF. CDR3 DNA: TGTGCCAGCAGTGACTCCGGACAGGGGAGGGATGAGCAGTTCTTC.

The chain couples TRBV25-1 to TRBJ2-5; 10 bases are a match to TRBD2. CDR1 is MGHDK, CDR2 SYGVNS, per germline. The CDR3 length is 15 residues. The junction had 13 bases not matched to a gene; V was cut back by 4 bases and J by 11 bases. CDR3 protein: CASSALAGKVGEQYF. CDR3 DNA sequence: TGTGCCAGCAGTGCACTAGCGGGGAAGGTCGGTGAGCAGTACTTC.

The chain joins TRBV7-3 to TRBJ2-2; 10 bases match TRBD1. This CDR3 spans 15 amino acids. Germline CDR1 is SGHTA and CDR2 is FQGTGA. Trimming took 3 bases from V and 8 from J; bases not matched to a gene: 6. The CDR3 spells CASSFGTGAGGELFF. CDR3 bases: TGTGCCAGCAGCTTTGGGACAGGGGCTGGTGGGGAGCTGTTTTTT.

This sequence joins TRBV28 and TRBJ1-2; D gene ambiguous. Germline loops: CDR1 MDHEN, CDR2 SYDVKM. CDR3 size: 14 residues. The V and J ends lost 8 bases and 3 bases respectively, with 16 bases between them. The CDR3 here is CASQLEPPYYGYTF. CDR3 nucleotides: TGTGCCAGCCAGTTAGAACCACCCTACTATGGCTACACCTTC.

This clonotype was seen just once. A much larger clone sits a single nucleotide away, making a read error possible. The CDR3, as DNA: TGCAGCGTTGGCGTAGGTACAGGGCAAGAGACCCAGTACTTC. As protein: CSVGVGTGQETQYF. The rearrangement links TRBV29-1 to TRBJ2-5, with D possibly matching TRBD1 (6 bases). This CDR3 region has 14 residues. Germline assignment: CDR1 SQVTM and CDR2 ANQGSEA. Trimming took off 4 bases at V and 2 bases at J, with 14 bases between the two ends.

Details on this clonotype: One end of the junction fails to match germline, which may point to a read error. In DNA form, the CDR3 reads TGTGCTAGCAGCGCCTGGGACGGCCCTCAAGAGACCCAGTTCTTC. Translating it yields CASSAWDGPQETQFF. The genes are TRBV7-7 and TRBJ2-1; the D gene could be TRBD1 or TRBD2 (5 bases each). The CDR3 runs to 15 residues. Germline values: CDR1 SSHAT, CDR2 FNYEAQ (reference sequence).

CDR3 protein: CASSLDGGGNEQFF. The CDR3 DNA reads as TGTGCCAGCAGTTTAGACGGGGGGGGAAATGAGCAGTTCTTC. The chain employs TRBV12-3 or TRBV12-4 and TRBJ2-1, with 8 bases matching TRBD2. The ends lost 1 base at V and 7 bases at J; junction bases unmatched: 3. The CDR3 spans 14 residues.

Only a few counts were recorded for this clonotype. This chain links TRBV20-1 with TRBJ1-6, with 9 bases aligning to TRBD1. CDR1 and CDR2 from the germline V gene are DFQATT and SNEGSKA (reference sequence). The CDR3 is 15 amino acids. Trimming cost V 5 bases and J 7 bases; bases outside gene matches: 9. This chain's CDR3 is CSAYWTGARNSPLHF. CDR3 in DNA: TGCAGTGCTTATTGGACAGGGGCAAGGAATTCACCCCTCCACTTT.

The sample holds one count of this clonotype. The chain joins TRBV18 to TRBJ1-2, with D possibly being TRBD1 (5 bases). Germline CDR1 KGHSH, CDR2 LQKENI. The V gene lost 1 base and the J gene lost 4 bases, with 10 bases spanning the gap. This CDR3 spans 14 amino acids. Here the CDR3 reads CASSPQQGGYGYTF. In nucleotides, the CDR3 is TGTGCCAGCTCACCACAGCAGGGAGGCTATGGCTACACCTTC.